This is a list of T cell receptor beta chains from one sample in a study of regulatory T cells in long-lasting Graves disease. One entry per CDR3 protein, called by TCRdb with MiXCR from the multiplex PCR reads. Of around 500,000 distinct CDR3 sequences in the sample, roughly 15% were seen once. The data were also submitted as part of a second study, on T cells in Graves' hyperthyroidism and ophthalmopathy.

Sample: peripheral blood mononuclear cells (PBMCs), taken at new diagnosis, from a patient treated with antithyroid drugs. The receptor source for this set is a woman aged 35 to 59 with Graves disease. The CDR3 runs from the conserved cysteine through the conserved F or W. A D gene is named only where the DNA matches it firmly. A row's size may be missing; if present it is once, few, many or a size class.

j_call cdr3_length clone_size v_call d_call cdr3_nt cdr3_aa
TRBJ2-2 14 NA TRBV3-1 NA TGTGCCAGCAGCCAAGTTTTGAACACCGGGGAGCTGTTTTTT CASSQVLNTGELFF
TRBJ1-3 14 NA TRBV6-1 NA TGTGCCACCAAAAGGGCAGTATCTGGAAACACCATATATTTT CATKRAVSGNTIYF
TRBJ1-1 14 many TRBV29-1 NA TGCAGCGTTGAAGAGGGCCGTATGAACACTGAAGCTTTCTTT CSVEEGRMNTEAFF
TRBJ1-1 15 many TRBV20-1 TRBD1 TGCAGTGCTGCCGGGACAGGCAATCTGGGCACTGAAGCTTTCTTT CSAAGTGNLGTEAFF
TRBJ2-1 11 many TRBV5-6 NA TGTGCCAGCACTCGAGACAATGAGCAGTTCTTC CASTRDNEQFF
TRBJ2-7 12 many TRBV16 NA TGTGCCAGCAGCCAATTTCGCTACGAGCAGTACTTC CASSQFRYEQYF
TRBJ2-3 15 few TRBV7-3 NA TGTGCCAGCAGCTTAGGTTCCGACCGGGGGGCCTGGCAGTATTTT CASSLGSDRGAWQYF
TRBJ1-1 12 many TRBV28 TRBD1 TGTGCCAGCAGTTTATACAGGGGGGTTGCTTTCTTT CASSLYRGVAFF
TRBJ1-1 14 many TRBV29-1 NA TGCAGCGTTGGAGGGAGGGATTTCCCCTATGAAGCTTTCTTT CSVGGRDFPYEAFF
TRBJ2-1 15 few TRBV7-2 NA TGTGCCGGCAGGTACTGGACTGGAACCTACAATGAGCAGTTCTTC CAGRYWTGTYNEQFF
TRBJ2-1 17 many TRBV12-3/TRBV12-4 NA TGTGCCAGCAGTTTAAGTTCCCCCTTAGCTACCTACAATGAGCAGTTCTTC CASSLSSPLATYNEQFF
TRBJ1-1 12 NA TRBV30 NA TGTGCCTGGAAACAGGGCGGCACTGAAGCTTTCTTT CAWKQGGTEAFF
TRBJ1-2 12 NA TRBV20-1 NA TGCAGTGCTAGTACCAGGGTAGGAGGCTACACCTTC CSASTRVGGYTF
TRBJ1-2 13 few TRBV10-3 NA TGTGCCATCAGTGAGACAGAAGTCTATGGCTACACCTTC CAISETEVYGYTF
TRBJ2-2 20 NA TRBV6-1 NA TGTGCCAGCAGGAAGGGGACAGGGAAGCGGGGGCGAGGGGACACCGGGGAGCTGTTTTTT CASRKGTGKRGRGDTGELFF
TRBJ1-3 15 NA TRBV7-9 NA TGTGCCAGCAGCTGGGACGCACACTCTGGAAACACCATATATTTT CASSWDAHSGNTIYF
TRBJ2-1 16 few TRBV5-1 TRBD1 TGCGCCAGCAATTCCGGACAGGGGAGTACCTACAATGAGCAGTTCTTC CASNSGQGSTYNEQFF
TRBJ1-1 15 many TRBV28 NA TGTGCCAGCAGTCCACGCGGGGCCCCGAACACTGAAGCTTTCTTT CASSPRGAPNTEAFF
TRBJ2-2 15 many TRBV7-2 TRBD1 TGTGCCAGCAGAAGGACAGGGATTTTCACCGGGGAGCTGTTTTTT CASRRTGIFTGELFF
TRBJ2-2 17 once TRBV3-1 NA TGTGCCAGCAGTCCCCCAGGGGGGGGCCCGAACACCGGGGAGCTGTTTTTT CASSPPGGGPNTGELFF
TRBJ1-4 14 many TRBV18 NA TGTGCCAGCTCACCACGGGAAGGGGGAGAAAAACTGTTTTTT CASSPREGGEKLFF
TRBJ1-3 14 NA TRBV30 NA TGTGCCGGGACAAACACCAACTCTGGAAACACCATATATTTT CAGTNTNSGNTIYF
TRBJ1-6 13 many TRBV20-1 NA TGCAGTGCTAGACAGGCTGATGGTTCACCCCTCCACTTT CSARQADGSPLHF
TRBJ1-2 15 many TRBV18 NA TGTGCCAGCTTCTCTATGGGTGGAACTAACTATGGCTACACCTTC CASFSMGGTNYGYTF
TRBJ2-7 15 NA TRBV6-2/TRBV6-3 TRBD2 TGTGCCAGCAGTATCTCGACTAGCGGTAACTACGAGCAGTACTTC CASSISTSGNYEQYF
TRBJ1-5 14 NA TRBV6-1 TRBD1 TGTGCCAGCAAAAGGACAGGGGTAAATCAGCCCCAGCATTTT CASKRTGVNQPQHF
TRBJ1-5 16 NA TRBV12-3/TRBV12-4 NA TGTGCCAGCAGTTTGGGCAGGTCATATAGCAATCAGCCCCAGCATTTT CASSLGRSYSNQPQHF
TRBJ1-2 14 many TRBV2 NA TGTGCCAGTCTCCCCCCGGACAGTAACTATGGCTACACCTTC CASLPPDSNYGYTF
TRBJ1-6 15 few TRBV11-2 TRBD1 TGTGCCAGCAGTGAACAACAGGGGGCTCGATCACCCCTCCACTTT CASSEQQGARSPLHF
TRBJ1-6 14 many TRBV20-1 TRBD1 TGCAGTGCTAGCGGACAGGGTCGTAATTCACCCCTCCACTTT CSASGQGRNSPLHF
TRBJ1-5 14 few TRBV20-1 NA TGCAGTGCTCTCCGGGGGTTGAGCAATCAGCCCCAGCATTTT CSALRGLSNQPQHF
TRBJ1-1 14 few TRBV6-1 NA TGTGCCAGCAGAGCAGCAGGGTATATGAGTGAAGCTTTCTTT CASRAAGYMSEAFF
TRBJ2-5 15 NA TRBV12-3/TRBV12-4 TRBD1 TGTGCCAGCAGTTACTGGACAGGGGGCGGAGAGACCCAGTACTTC CASSYWTGGGETQYF
TRBJ1-5 13 many TRBV20-1 NA TGCAGTGCTAGAGATCATGCAGATCAGCCCCAGCATTTT CSARDHADQPQHF
TRBJ2-7 12 few TRBV7-9 NA TGTGCCAGCAGCTCCTCACAGGGCCAGCAGTACTTC CASSSSQGQQYF
TRBJ1-1 10 many TRBV2 NA TGTGCCAGCAGTGAGTACCAAGCTTTCTTT CASSEYQAFF
TRBJ2-7 16 many TRBV7-8 TRBD1 TGTGCCAGCAGCTTACTACTTCCGGGACAGGGCGCCGAGCAGTACTTC CASSLLLPGQGAEQYF
TRBJ2-7 17 NA TRBV19 NA TGTGCCAGTAGTACCCGTATCAGGGGCGGCTGGGGCTACGAGCAGTACTTC CASSTRIRGGWGYEQYF
TRBJ2-6 14 many TRBV11-2 NA TGTGCCAGCAGCTTGAATCCTGGGGCCAACGTCCTGACTTTC CASSLNPGANVLTF
TRBJ1-1 13 many TRBV11-3 NA TGTGCCAGCAGCCGCGAGATGAACACTGAAGCTTTCTTT CASSREMNTEAFF
TRBJ1-1 13 NA TRBV19 TRBD1 TGTGCCACTAAACAGGGGGGAGGCACTGAAGCTTTCTTT CATKQGGGTEAFF
TRBJ2-3 15 NA TRBV6-5 NA TGTGCCAGCAGTTACTCGACAGTCTTTAGGGATACGCAGTATTTT CASSYSTVFRDTQYF
TRBJ1-1 15 few TRBV4-1 NA TGCGCCAGCAGCCAAGTGGGGGCGCGACACGCTGAAGCTTTCTTT CASSQVGARHAEAFF
TRBJ2-7 15 NA TRBV7-9 TRBD1 TGTGCCAGCAGCTTAGTCGCGACAGGGAGCCACGAGCAGTACTTC CASSLVATGSHEQYF
TRBJ1-1 14 many TRBV2 NA TGTGCCAGCCTAAGACAGAGCATGAACACTGAAGCTTTCTTT CASLRQSMNTEAFF
TRBJ2-7 13 many TRBV2 NA TGTGCCAGCAGTGAATTGCGGTCCTACGAGCAGTACTTC CASSELRSYEQYF